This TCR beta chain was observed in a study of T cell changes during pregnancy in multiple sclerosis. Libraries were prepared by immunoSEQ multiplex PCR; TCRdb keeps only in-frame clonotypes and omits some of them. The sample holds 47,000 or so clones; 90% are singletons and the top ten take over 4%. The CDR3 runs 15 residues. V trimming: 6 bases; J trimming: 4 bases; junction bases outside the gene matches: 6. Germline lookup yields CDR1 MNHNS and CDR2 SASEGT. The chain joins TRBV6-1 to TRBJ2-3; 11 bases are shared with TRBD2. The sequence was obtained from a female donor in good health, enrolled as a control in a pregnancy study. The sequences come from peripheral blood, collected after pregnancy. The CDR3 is CASSPLAGESDTQYF. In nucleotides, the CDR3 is TGTGCCAGCAGCCCACTAGCGGGAGAATCAGATACGCAGTATTTT.